This record covers a single TCR beta chain. Antigen unknown. This entry belongs to a study of shared clonotypes between healthy human individuals. Whole-study findings and limits: A handful of donors shared around 5% of their naive CD4 clonotypes. Unshared clonotypes carried lower generation probabilities than those common to all four donors.

Trimming took 1 base from V and 8 from J, leaving 21 bases between them. The length of the CDR3 is 16 residues. CDR1 and CDR2 from the germline V gene are SGHNT and YYREEE (reference sequence). In the original processing: Without quality scores, immunoSEQ junctional reads could not be filtered like full-length reads. Sequencing used immunoSEQ multiplex PCR; TCRdb keeps in-frame clones, though not all of them. That table gives V, J and clone size, and the DNA gave D and trimming. Among roughly 530,000 clones, 95% to 97% were seen once, and the ten largest hold roughly 0.06%. This chain connects TRBV5-4 to TRBJ1-2; D gene uncertain. The clonotype was recovered from a woman in her 30s in good health. Sequencing was performed on naive CD4+ T cells sorted from blood. Described subset: CD45RA+ positively selected. The CDR3 spells CASSLPVSAHIEGYTF. Here the CDR3 DNA reads TGTGCCAGCAGCTTGCCGGTATCAGCGCATATCGAAGGCTACACCTTC.